This T cell receptor (beta chain) was sequenced for a study of Graves' ophthalmopathy and Graves' hyperthyroidism. The authors amplified TCR beta CDR3 regions from RNA transcripts. An initial RT-PCR round employing HTBI primers preceded a second-round multiplex PCR. TCRdb re-called the multiplex PCR reads through MiXCR, storing one row per CDR3 protein. The data contain around 520,000 distinct CDR3 sequences, 35% to 45% of them seen just once; the ten biggest clones take up 4% to 5%. Study-wide points: Among thyroid clonotypes expanded above 0.001 frequency, most also appeared in blood.

This clonotype came up many times. Its antigen is still unknown. Clinical symptoms and serum thyroxine were used for diagnosis; TRAb, thyroid ultrasound and orbital computed tomography were also relied on. The sequenced sample consisted of peripheral blood or thyroid tissue (not recorded which). The TCR sequence derives from an adult man with Graves' hyperthyroidism.

CDR3 coding DNA: TGTGCCAGCAGTCCCGGGACATTATATAATTCACCCCTCCACTTT. Residues: CASSPGTLYNSPLHF. The chain uses TRBV28 and TRBJ1-6, with D possibly matching TRBD1 (6 bases). With 5 bases removed from V and 4 bases from J, the gap between germline ends came to 12 bases. The germline V gene encodes CDR1 MDHEN and CDR2 SYDVKM. The CDR3 extends over 15 amino acids. Full variable domain (rest looked up from reference TRBV28 and TRBJ1-6): DVKVTQSSRYLVKRTGEKVFLECVQDMDHENMFWYRQDPGLGLRLIYFSYDVKMKEKGDIPEGYSVSREKKERFSLILESASTNQTSMYLCASSPGTLYNSPLHFGNGTRLTVT.